This section outlines one T cell receptor (beta chain) sequence together with its context. The V and J ends lost 0 bases and 14 bases, in that order; junction bases with no gene match: 3. Germline values: CDR1 WNHNN, CDR2 SYGVQD (reference sequence). The CDR3 contains 12 residues. The sample comes from a study of identical twins. One entry per CDR3 protein results from TCRdb running MiXCR on the 5' RACE reads. The sample contains 600,000 to 700,000 distinct CDR3 sequences, around 20% of which appear only once. This sample also appeared in a second study, on T cells expressing NK-cell markers.

Material for sequencing was PBMCs. The V gene is TRBV10-1, the J gene TRBJ2-3, with 9 bases lining up with TRBD1. The TCR was taken from a woman younger than 30 in good health. DNA for the CDR3: TGCGCCAGCAGTGAGTCCGGACAGGGGTCGTATTTT. This translates into CASSESGQGSYF.